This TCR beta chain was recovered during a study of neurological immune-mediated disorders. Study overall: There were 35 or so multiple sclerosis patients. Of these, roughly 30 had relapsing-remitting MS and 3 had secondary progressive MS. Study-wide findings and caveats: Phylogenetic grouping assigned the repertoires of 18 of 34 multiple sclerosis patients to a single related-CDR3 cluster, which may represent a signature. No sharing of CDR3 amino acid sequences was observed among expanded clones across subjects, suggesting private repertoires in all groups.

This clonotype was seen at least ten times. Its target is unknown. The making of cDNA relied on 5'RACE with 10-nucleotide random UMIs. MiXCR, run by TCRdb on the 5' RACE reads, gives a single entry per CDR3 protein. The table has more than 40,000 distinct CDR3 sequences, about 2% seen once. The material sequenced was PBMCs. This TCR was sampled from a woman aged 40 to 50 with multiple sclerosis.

CDR3 sequence reads: CSARDRAEKLFF. The CDR3 nucleotides read TGCAGTGCCCGGGACAGGGCTGAAAAACTGTTTTTT. This chain joins TRBV20-1 and TRBJ1-4; 9 nucleotides line up with TRBD1. The germline CDR1 and CDR2 sequences are DFQATT and SNEGSKA (reference sequence). The CDR3 extends over 12 amino acids. V lost 6 bases, J lost 7 bases, and 3 bases stayed unmatched.